This entry lists 5 T cell receptor beta chains sequenced from one sample in a study of shared clonotypes between healthy human individuals. CD45RO-negative, CCR7-selected cells formed the naive CD8 fraction, which excluded terminally differentiated effector memory CD45RA+ cells. The protocol was immunoSEQ multiplex PCR, while the TCRdb copy is restricted to in-frame clones and leaves out a portion. The sample shows about 2.1 million clones, 85% to 95% of them seen only once. The material sequenced was naive CD8+ T cells from PBMCs. The receptors shown here come from a man aged 18 to 30 in good health. Some clones in this sample may be carry-over from other donors' samples.

This chain connects TRBV11-2 to TRBJ2-7, with D perhaps matching TRBD1 (6 bases). The germline V gene encodes CDR1 SGHAT and CDR2 FQNNGV. CDR3 length: 16 amino acids. V was pared by 5 bases and J by 0 bases, with 17 bases between. The DNA for the CDR3 is TGTGCCAGCAGCCCCTGGACAGTTCCCGCCTCCTACGAGCAGTACTTC. Translation: CASSPWTVPASYEQYF.

This rearrangement joins TRBV5-3 to TRBJ2-5, with 11 bases identical to TRBD2. TRBV5-3 is an ORF; its function is uncertain. V dropped 4 bases and J dropped 5; count of bases not matched to a gene: 10. The CDR3 length is 16 residues. The CDR3 here is CARSRLLAGAWETQYF. CDR3 in DNA: TGTGCCAGAAGCAGGCTACTAGCGGGGGCCTGGGAGACCCAGTACTTC.

A note on this clone: At one end, the junction sequence differs from germline, possibly due to a read error. This chain joins TRBV10-3 and TRBJ2-7; D perhaps matches TRBD2 (5 bases). Per germline, CDR1 ENHRY and CDR2 SYGVKD. The length of the CDR3 is 14 residues. The CDR3 loop reads CATSVGSPSYEQYF. Here the CDR3 DNA reads TGTGCCACCAGTGTTGGGAGTCCCTCCTACGAGCAGTACTTC.

The genes are TRBV27 and TRBJ2-5; the D gene is possibly TRBD1 (5 bases). In germline, CDR1 is MNHEY, CDR2 SMNVEV (reference sequence). This CDR3 spans 15 amino acids. Trimming pared 7 bases from V and 4 bases from J, leaving 19 bases between. CDR3 loop: CASTPGFLDGETQYF. The CDR3 bases are TGTGCCAGCACCCCAGGGTTCCTAGATGGAGAGACCCAGTACTTC.

This clone was seen only once. The identical CDR3 is also encoded by other nucleotide sequences in the sample. The V and J genes are TRBV4-1 and TRBJ2-3; no clear D. The CDR3 has 15 residues. The ends were cut back, 2 bases at V and 0 bases at J, with 9 bases in the middle. Germline CDR1 reads MGHRA; CDR2 reads YSYEKL. The CDR3 loop is CASSQLGLSTDTQYF. The CDR3 DNA is TGCGCCAGCAGCCAACTCGGTCTTAGCACAGATACGCAGTATTTT.